This entry is about one T cell receptor beta chain. The antigen remains undetermined. Looked up from germline, CDR1 is WSHSY and CDR2 is SAAADI. The length of the CDR3 is 19 residues. Germline trimming cut 6 bases from V and 0 bases from J; bases unmatched to any gene: 9. The entry originates in a study of cytomegalovirus exposure and HLA in healthy donors. Study-level points and caveats: While the bulk of TCR sequences proved rare, some public TCRs turned up in many donors. The listing of 150 to 200 TCR beta chains classed them as cytomegalovirus-associated.

Data came from immunoSEQ multiplex PCR; TCRdb stores just in-frame clones and leaves some out. The table has around 300,000 clones, approximately 87% seen once. Specimen: PBMCs. The receptor was derived from a woman between 18 and 29 years old in good health and CMV-seronegative. This chain uses TRBV10-2 with TRBJ2-6; 12 bases are a match to TRBD1. The DNA for the CDR3 is TGCGCCAGCAGGCCCGGGACAGGGGGCGCGGGCTCTGGGGCCAACGTCCTGACTTTC. Protein product: CASRPGTGGAGSGANVLTF.